Listed here are 21 T cell receptor beta chains from one sample, sequenced in a study of CD8+ T cells in alopecia areata. Sample treatment: oral pan-JAK inhibitor, 5-10 mg twice daily. Following extraction, RNA underwent reverse transcription to cDNA, which served as the sequencing template. Sequencing was performed with immunoSEQ multiplex PCR; in TCRdb, only in-frame clones are kept and a portion is missing. This table holds about 120,000 clones, 53% found once. This specimen consisted of CD4+ T cells sorted from blood, obtained at week 4, from a patient treated with tofacitinib. Every receptor here comes from a human donor with alopecia areata.

V gene TRBV7-9 combines with J gene TRBJ2-7, with D unclear. The germline V gene has CDR1 SEHNR and CDR2 FQNEAQ (reference sequence). V was pared by 5 bases and J by 1 base, with 12 bases between. The CDR3 length is 14 residues. The CDR3 bases are TGTGCCAGCAGCCCTAGGAAGGGATCCTACGAGCAGTACTTC. Amino acid sequence: CASSPRKGSYEQYF.

V gene TRBV7-9 combines with J gene TRBJ1-2; a possible D gene is TRBD1 (6 bases). Trimming took off 4 bases at V and 4 bases at J, with 16 bases between the two ends. Germline assignment: CDR1 SEHNR and CDR2 FQNEAQ (reference sequence). The CDR3 has 15 residues. This CDR3 reads CASSSPLVGAYGYTF. The CDR3 bases are TGTGCCAGCAGCTCCCCCCTTGTGGGGGCCTATGGCTACACCTTC.

This clone turned up a few times. This chain uses TRBV6-1 with TRBJ1-2; no clear D gene. The V gene lost 8 bases and the J gene lost 7 bases, with 14 bases spanning the gap. CDR3 length: 12 amino acids. CDR1 is MNHNS and CDR2 is SASEGT in the germline V gene. As DNA, the CDR3 is TGTGCCAGCCTGGAGTTGGGTTTTGGCTACACCTTC. Encoded protein: CASLELGFGYTF.

This clone appeared many times. This sequence joins TRBV7-9 and TRBJ2-7; maybe TRBD1 (6 bases). The V gene lost 3 bases and the J gene lost 0 bases, with 9 bases spanning the gap. The CDR3 spans 14 residues. The V gene's germline CDR1 is SEHNR and CDR2 FQNEAQ (reference sequence). The DNA of the CDR3 is TGTGCCAGCAGCTTTGGACAGCCCTCCTACGAGCAGTACTTC. Translated, it gives CASSFGQPSYEQYF. Full variable domain (remainder filled in from reference TRBV7-9 and TRBJ2-7): DTGVSQNPRHKITKRGQNVTFRCDPISEHNRLYWYRQTLGQGPEFLTYFQNEAQLEKSRLLSDRFSAERPKGSFSTLEIQRTEQGDSAMYLCASSFGQPSYEQYFGPGTRLTVT.

This clone was observed a handful of times. This rearrangement joins TRBV4-2 to TRBJ1-2; D is possibly TRBD1 (5 bases). Germline CDR1 and CDR2: LGHNA and YNFKEQ. There are 14 residues in the CDR3. V shed 4 bases and J shed 6 bases, with 15 bases lying between them. CDR3 DNA: TGTGCCAGCAGCCCGACCCAGGGACTACATGGCTACACCTTC. This translates into CASSPTQGLHGYTF.

The CDR3 DNA reads TGTGCCAGCAAAATAGACACGAACACTGAAGCTTTCTTT. Translated: CASKIDTNTEAFF. The chain couples TRBV2 to TRBJ1-1; D is unclear. The CDR3 sequence is 13 residues long. V was shortened by 7 bases and J by 1 base, with 10 bases between the two germline ends. The germline gives CDR1 SNHLY, CDR2 FYNNEI.

The genes are TRBV9 and TRBJ1-5; D not resolved. The CDR3 is 14 residues long. V was trimmed by 0 bases and J by 7 bases, leaving 11 bases between them. Germline V CDR1 and CDR2: SGDLS, YYNGEE. DNA for the CDR3: TGTGCCAGCAGCGTAGATGGGGTAAGCCAGCCCCAGCATTTT. Protein sequence: CASSVDGVSQPQHF. Using reference TRBV9 and TRBJ1-5 for the parts outside the CDR3, the full variable domain is DSGVTQTPKHLITATGQRVTLRCSPRSGDLSVYWYQQSLDQGLQFLIQYYNGEERAKGNILERFSAQQFPDLHSELNLSSLELGDSALYFCASSVDGVSQPQHFGDGTRLSIL.

This rearrangement joins TRBV29-1 to TRBJ2-1; 8 bases fit TRBD2. There are 17 residues in the CDR3. Unmatched junction bases numbered 11, after V lost 4 bases and J lost 0 bases. Germline CDR1 SQVTM, CDR2 ANQGSEA. The CDR3 sequence is CSVVKRESRSSYNEQFF. The CDR3 nucleotides read TGCAGCGTTGTAAAGCGGGAGTCCCGCAGCTCCTACAATGAGCAGTTCTTC.

V and J are TRBV29-1 and TRBJ2-5, with 10 bases fitting TRBD1. The closer fit of TRBJ2-7 to the DNA end suggests the J call may be wrong. The CDR3 is 13 amino acids. The germline V gene has CDR1 SQVTM and CDR2 ANQGSEA. CDR3 loop: CSVGDRGAYEQYF. The CDR3 DNA is TGCAGCGTCGGGGACAGGGGAGCTTACGAGCAGTACTTC.

A few counts support this clone. The genes are TRBV11-2 and TRBJ2-2; 10 bases match TRBD2. This CDR3 has 14 residues. V lost 5 bases, J lost 3 bases, and 0 bases stayed unmatched. Germline CDR1 and CDR2: SGHAT and FQNNGV. CDR3 nucleotides: TGTGCCAGCAGCCTAGCGGGAGACACCGGGGAGCTGTTTTTT. Protein product: CASSLAGDTGELFF.

The genes are TRBV9 and TRBJ1-1, with 7 bases that match TRBD1. V shed 2 bases, J shed 0 bases, and the junction held 4 bases outside the gene matches. CDR1 is SGDLS, CDR2 YYNGEE, per germline. This CDR3 comprises 15 residues. As DNA, the CDR3 is TGTGCCAGCAGCGTCCTGGACAGGATGAACACTGAAGCTTTCTTT. Translation gives CASSVLDRMNTEAFF.

This clone came up a few times. V gene TRBV5-1 combines with J gene TRBJ2-3; D may be TRBD1 or TRBD2 (5 bases each). There are 14 residues in the CDR3. CDR1 and CDR2 (germline): SGHRS, YFSETQ. Between the trimmed V and J ends, which lost 2 bases and 5 bases, there was a span of 12 bases. CDR3 loop: CASSFNPRGDTQYF. In nucleotides, the CDR3 is TGCGCCAGCAGCTTTAACCCGAGGGGAGATACGCAGTATTTT.

V usage is TRBV27 and J usage is TRBJ2-1, with D possibly TRBD2 on 5 matching bases. V was cut by 3 bases and J by 2 bases, with 11 bases left in between. Germline V gives CDR1 MNHEY, CDR2 SMNVEV (reference sequence). The CDR3 is 15 amino acids. CDR3 in amino acids: CASSFGLGTYNEQFF. In nucleotides, the CDR3 is TGTGCCAGCAGTTTCGGACTGGGAACCTACAATGAGCAGTTCTTC.

As concerns this clone: Germline and junction disagree at one end, which may indicate a read error. The V call is TRBV7-7, the J call TRBJ2-2; tentative D call: TRBD1 (6 bases). Germline loops: CDR1 SSHAT, CDR2 FNYEAQ (reference sequence). This CDR3 region has 15 residues. The CDR3 region is CASSPAGRGVGELFF. CDR3 in DNA: TGTGCTAGCAGTCCCGCAGGCAGGGGTGTCGGGGAGCTGTTTTTT. The full variable domain, rest sourced from reference TRBV7-7 and TRBJ2-2, is GAGVSQSPRYKVTKRGQDVTLRCDPISSHATLYWYQQALGQGPEFLTYFNYEAQPDKSGLPSDRFSAERPEGSISTLTIQRTEQRDSAMYRCASSPAGRGVGELFFGEGSRLTVL.

The genes are TRBV18 and TRBJ2-5; D not certain. Trimming removed 2 bases from V and 0 bases from J, with 13 bases in between. The CDR3 contains 16 residues. Germline-derived CDR1 and CDR2 are KGHSH and LQKENI. The CDR3 DNA reads as TGTGCCAGCTCACCAACCCCCCTTCTCTACCAAGAGACCCAGTACTTC. Protein: CASSPTPLLYQETQYF.

In nucleotides, the CDR3 is TGCAGCGTCCAACAGGGGGCGCGCACTGAAGCTTTCTTT. Residues: CSVQQGARTEAFF. The J gene is TRBJ1-1, the V gene TRBV29-1; TRBD1 matches 9 bases. J was trimmed by 4 bases and V by 6 bases; bases with no gene match: 6. There are 13 residues in the CDR3. Germline CDR1 is SQVTM and CDR2 is ANQGSEA.

The J gene is TRBJ2-3, the V gene TRBV5-1; a possible D gene is TRBD1 (6 bases). CDR1 is SGHRS, CDR2 YFSETQ, per germline. Deletions cut 4 bases from V and 2 bases from J, with 17 bases between. This CDR3 is 16 amino acids long. CDR3 loop: CASSLLITGHTDTQYF. The CDR3 region has the DNA TGCGCCAGCAGCCTCCTCATAACAGGGCACACAGATACGCAGTATTTT. Full variable domain (rest looked up from reference TRBV5-1 and TRBJ2-3): KAGVTQTPRYLIKTRGQQVTLSCSPISGHRSVSWYQQTPGQGLQFLFEYFSETQRNKGNFPGRFSGRQFSNSRSEMNVSTLELGDSALYLCASSLLITGHTDTQYFGPGTRLTVL.

In its sample, this clone was seen a few times. The rearrangement links TRBV7-2 to TRBJ2-1; 10 bases are shared with TRBD2. Germline CDR1 SGHTA, CDR2 FQGNSA. This CDR3 is built from 14 residues. V trimming: 3 bases; J trimming: 7 bases; junction bases outside the gene matches: 3. The CDR3 coding sequence is TGTGCCAGCAGCTTCGCTAGCGGGAGTAATGAGCAGTTCTTC. This translates into CASSFASGSNEQFF.

J is TRBJ1-2 and V is TRBV9; D remains unclear. V lost 4 bases and J lost 1, with 11 bases in between. CDR3 length: 14 residues. Germline CDR1 and CDR2: SGDLS and YYNGEE. CDR3 loop: CASSPSGDNYGYTF. Written as DNA, the CDR3 is TGTGCCAGCAGCCCCTCTGGAGATAACTATGGCTACACCTTC.

The V and J genes are TRBV29-1 and TRBJ2-3; no firm D call. The CDR3 runs 10 residues. The V end was cut by 7 bases, the J end by 3 bases, with 5 bases between. The V gene's germline CDR1 is SQVTM and CDR2 ANQGSEA. CDR3 protein: CSGSTDTQYF. The DNA for the CDR3 is TGCAGCGGGAGTACAGATACGCAGTATTTT.

Only a few counts were recorded for this clone. The chain recombines TRBV6-1 with TRBJ1-2; no reliable D call. The V gene lost 1 base and the J gene lost 2 bases, with 14 bases spanning the gap. CDR3 length: 16 residues. Looked up from germline, CDR1 is MNHNS and CDR2 is SASEGT. The CDR3 DNA sequence: TGTGCCAGCAGTGAAGTCGGCGCTGCAGGAAACTATGGCTACACCTTC. This gives the protein CASSEVGAAGNYGYTF.